The 3 T cell receptor beta chains below all came from one sample that was sequenced in a study of neurological immune-mediated disorders. TCRdb analysed the 5' RACE reads with MiXCR anew, one entry per CDR3 protein. The table lists roughly 120,000 distinct CDR3 sequences, about 3.4% of them singletons. Specimen: PBMCs. The receptors stem from a woman under 40 with multiple sclerosis.

This clonotype was seen ten or more times. This chain connects TRBV7-6 to TRBJ2-2, with 7 nucleotides matching TRBD1. The CDR3 is made up of 17 amino acids. CDR1 and CDR2 (germline): SGHVS, FNYEAQ. Germline trimming cut 1 base from V and 2 bases from J; bases unmatched to any gene: 7. CDR3: CASSLEGNRGNTGELFF. DNA for the CDR3: TGTGCCAGCAGCTTAGAGGGAAACAGGGGCAACACCGGGGAGCTGTTTTTT.

This clonotype was found many times. The J gene is TRBJ2-2, the V gene TRBV20-1; D perhaps matches TRBD1 (5 bases). This CDR3 spans 14 amino acids. V was cut by 5 bases and J by 1 base, with 11 bases left in between. Germline V gene data show CDR1 as DFQATT and CDR2 as SNEGSKA (reference sequence). The CDR3 sequence is CSALDSQNTGELFF. The DNA of the CDR3 is TGCAGTGCTTTAGACAGCCAGAACACCGGGGAGCTGTTTTTT.

This clonotype was picked up many times. The genes are TRBV7-6 and TRBJ1-3; a weak D match, TRBD1 (6 bases). Germline V gives CDR1 SGHVS, CDR2 FNYEAQ. V was shortened by 5 bases and J by 4 bases, with 18 bases between the two germline ends. CDR3 size: 16 residues. CDR3 protein: CASSLGGRYSGNTIYF. The CDR3 DNA sequence: TGTGCCAGCAGCCTTGGGGGGCGCTACTCGGGAAACACCATATATTTT.